This TCR beta chain was sequenced for a study of T cell responses to AZD1222 COVID-19 vaccine. Germline CDR1 SGHNT, CDR2 YYREEE (reference sequence). V gave up 4 bases and J gave up 6 bases, with 19 bases separating them. The CDR3 spans 16 residues. This table comes from immunoSEQ multiplex PCR, and its TCRdb copy is limited to in-frame clones, with some not included. This sample has 150,000 to 200,000 clones, with approximately 94% found just once. In the case of this clone: Antigen specificity is unknown.

Study-level points and caveats: Increased Spike-specific TCR breadth and depth were observed after two AZD1222 doses. Only a handful of AZD1222 recipients, roughly six in all, had baseline seropositivity.

The source of this sequence is an adult in good health. V is TRBV5-4 and J is TRBJ1-4, with D maybe TRBD1 (5 bases). The sequencing here drew on peripheral blood, taken on day 0 of AZD1222 vaccination. The CDR3 here is CASSTKQDASHEKLFF. The CDR3 region has the DNA TGTGCCAGCAGCACTAAACAGGACGCCTCGCATGAAAAACTGTTTTTT. The full variable domain, completed using reference TRBV5-4 and TRBJ1-4, is ETGVTQSPTHLIKTRGQQVTLRCSSQSGHNTVSWYQQALGQGPQFIFQYYREEENGRGNFPPRFSGLQFPNYSSELNVNALELDDSALYLCASSTKQDASHEKLFFGSGTQLSVL.